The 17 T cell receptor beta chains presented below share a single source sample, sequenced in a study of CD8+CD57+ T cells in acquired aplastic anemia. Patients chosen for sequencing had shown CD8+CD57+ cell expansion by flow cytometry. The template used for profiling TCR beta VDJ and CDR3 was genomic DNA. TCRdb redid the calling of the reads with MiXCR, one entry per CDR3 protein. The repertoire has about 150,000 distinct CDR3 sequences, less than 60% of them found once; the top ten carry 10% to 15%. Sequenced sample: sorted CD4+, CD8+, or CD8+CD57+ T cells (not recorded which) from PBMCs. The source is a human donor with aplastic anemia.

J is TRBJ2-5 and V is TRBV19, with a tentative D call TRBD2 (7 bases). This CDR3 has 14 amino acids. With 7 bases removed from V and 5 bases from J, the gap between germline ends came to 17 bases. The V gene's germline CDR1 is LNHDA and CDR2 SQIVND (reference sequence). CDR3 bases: TGTGCCAGTATGGAGGGGGGACTAAGCGAGACCCAGTACTTC. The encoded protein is CASMEGGLSETQYF.

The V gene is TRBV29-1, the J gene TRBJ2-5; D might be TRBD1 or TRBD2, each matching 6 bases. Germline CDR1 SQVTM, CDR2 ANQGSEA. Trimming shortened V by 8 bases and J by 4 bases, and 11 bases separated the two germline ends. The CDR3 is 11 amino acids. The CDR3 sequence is CSFKGGETQYF. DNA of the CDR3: TGCAGCTTTAAGGGGGGAGAGACCCAGTACTTC.

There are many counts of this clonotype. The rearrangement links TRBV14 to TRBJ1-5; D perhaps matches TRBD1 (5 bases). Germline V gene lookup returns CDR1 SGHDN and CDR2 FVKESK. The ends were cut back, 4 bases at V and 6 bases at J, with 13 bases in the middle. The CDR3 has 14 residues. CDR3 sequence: CASSPLGVSQPQHF. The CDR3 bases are TGTGCCAGCAGCCCCCTGGGGGTATCTCAGCCCCAGCATTTT.

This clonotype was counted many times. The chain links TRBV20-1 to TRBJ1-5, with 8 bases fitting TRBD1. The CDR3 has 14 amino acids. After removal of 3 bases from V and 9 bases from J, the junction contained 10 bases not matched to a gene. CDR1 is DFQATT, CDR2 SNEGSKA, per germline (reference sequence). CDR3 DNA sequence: TGCAGTGCTAGGGACAGGGCGATAATAGGGCCCCAGCATTTT. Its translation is CSARDRAIIGPQHF.

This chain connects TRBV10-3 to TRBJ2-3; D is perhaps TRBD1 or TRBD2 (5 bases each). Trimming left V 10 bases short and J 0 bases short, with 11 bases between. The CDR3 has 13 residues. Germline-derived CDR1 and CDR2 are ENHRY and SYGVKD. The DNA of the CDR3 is TGTGCCAGCAGACGGGACAGCACAGATACGCAGTATTTT. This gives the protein CASRRDSTDTQYF.

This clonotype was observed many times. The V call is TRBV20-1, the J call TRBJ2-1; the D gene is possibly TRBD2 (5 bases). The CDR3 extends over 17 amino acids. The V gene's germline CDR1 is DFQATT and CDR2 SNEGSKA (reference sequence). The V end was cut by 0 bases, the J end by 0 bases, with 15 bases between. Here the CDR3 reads CSARDGLGVSSYNEQFF. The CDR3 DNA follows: TGCAGTGCTAGAGATGGACTCGGTGTTAGCTCCTACAATGAGCAGTTCTTC.

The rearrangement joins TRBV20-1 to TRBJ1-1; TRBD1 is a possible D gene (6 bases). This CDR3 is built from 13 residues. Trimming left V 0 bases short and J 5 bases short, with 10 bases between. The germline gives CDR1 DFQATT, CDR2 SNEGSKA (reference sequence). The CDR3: CSAREIQGTEAFF. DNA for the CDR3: TGCAGTGCTAGAGAGATACAGGGAACTGAAGCTTTCTTT.

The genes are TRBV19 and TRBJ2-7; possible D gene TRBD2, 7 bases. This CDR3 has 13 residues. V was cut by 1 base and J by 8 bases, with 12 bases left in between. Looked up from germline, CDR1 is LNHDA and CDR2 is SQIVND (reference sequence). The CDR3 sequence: CASSIGTGGKQYF. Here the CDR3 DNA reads TGTGCCAGTAGTATAGGAACGGGGGGCAAGCAGTACTTC.

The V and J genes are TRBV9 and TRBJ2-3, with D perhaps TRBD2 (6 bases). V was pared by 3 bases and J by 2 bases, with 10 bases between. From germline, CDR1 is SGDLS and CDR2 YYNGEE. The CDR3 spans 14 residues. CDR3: CASSAGLFTDTQYF. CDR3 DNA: TGTGCCAGCAGCGCGGGACTTTTCACAGATACGCAGTATTTT. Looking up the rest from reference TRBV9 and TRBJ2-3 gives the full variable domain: DSGVTQTPKHLITATGQRVTLRCSPRSGDLSVYWYQQSLDQGLQFLIQYYNGEERAKGNILERFSAQQFPDLHSELNLSSLELGDSALYFCASSAGLFTDTQYFGPGTRLTVL.

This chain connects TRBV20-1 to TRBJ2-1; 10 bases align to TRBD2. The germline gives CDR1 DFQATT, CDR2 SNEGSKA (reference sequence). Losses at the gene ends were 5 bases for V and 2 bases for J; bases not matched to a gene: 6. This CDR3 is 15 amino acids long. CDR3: CSALRTSGAYNEQFF. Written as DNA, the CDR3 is TGCAGTGCTCTTAGAACTAGCGGGGCCTACAATGAGCAGTTCTTC.

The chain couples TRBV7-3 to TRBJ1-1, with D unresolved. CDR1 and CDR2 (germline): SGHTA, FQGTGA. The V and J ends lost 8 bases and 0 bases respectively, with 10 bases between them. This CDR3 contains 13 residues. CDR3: CASGENMNTEAFF. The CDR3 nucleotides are TGTGCCAGCGGTGAGAATATGAACACTGAAGCTTTCTTT.

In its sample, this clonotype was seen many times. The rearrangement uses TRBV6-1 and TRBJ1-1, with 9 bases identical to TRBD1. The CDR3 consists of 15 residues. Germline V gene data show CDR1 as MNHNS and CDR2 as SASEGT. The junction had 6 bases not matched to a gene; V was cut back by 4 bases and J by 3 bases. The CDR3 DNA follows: TGTGCCAGCAGTGCCCAACAGGGGGCCTACACTGAAGCTTTCTTT. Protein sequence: CASSAQQGAYTEAFF.

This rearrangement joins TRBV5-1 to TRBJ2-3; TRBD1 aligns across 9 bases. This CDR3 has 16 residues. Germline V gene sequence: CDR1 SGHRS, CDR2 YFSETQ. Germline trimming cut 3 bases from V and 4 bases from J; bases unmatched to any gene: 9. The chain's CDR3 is CASSSHPGTGSDTQYF. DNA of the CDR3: TGCGCCAGCAGCTCGCACCCCGGGACAGGGTCAGATACGCAGTATTTT.

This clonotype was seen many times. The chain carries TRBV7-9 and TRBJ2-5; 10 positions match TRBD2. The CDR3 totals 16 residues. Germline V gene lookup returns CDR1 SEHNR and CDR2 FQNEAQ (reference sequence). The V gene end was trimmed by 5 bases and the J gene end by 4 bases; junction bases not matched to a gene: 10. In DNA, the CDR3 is TGTGCCAGCAGCCTTGTCTCTAGCGGGGGTTTAGAGACCCAGTACTTC. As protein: CASSLVSSGGLETQYF.

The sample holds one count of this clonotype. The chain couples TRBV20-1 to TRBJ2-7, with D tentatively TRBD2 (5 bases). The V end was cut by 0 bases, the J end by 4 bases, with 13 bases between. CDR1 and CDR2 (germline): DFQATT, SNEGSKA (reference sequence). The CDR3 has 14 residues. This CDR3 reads CSARDWSGRYEQYF. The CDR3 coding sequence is TGCAGTGCTAGAGACTGGTCGGGAAGGTACGAGCAGTACTTC.

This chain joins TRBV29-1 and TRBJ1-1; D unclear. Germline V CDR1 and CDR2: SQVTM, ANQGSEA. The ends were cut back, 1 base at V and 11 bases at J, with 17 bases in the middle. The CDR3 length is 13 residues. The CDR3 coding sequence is TGCAGCGTTGAAGTCCATGGACGGAAGGAGGCTTTCTTT. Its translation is CSVEVHGRKEAFF.

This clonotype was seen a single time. CDR3 in amino acids: CASSISRQGYSGNTIYF. CDR3 bases: TGTGCCAGTAGTATTTCCCGACAGGGATACTCTGGAAACACCATATATTTT. V is TRBV19 and J is TRBJ1-3; the match to TRBD1 covers 7 bases. This CDR3 is 17 amino acids long. Germline trimming cut 3 bases from V and 0 bases from J; bases unmatched to any gene: 8. Germline V lookup: CDR1 LNHDA, CDR2 SQIVND (reference sequence).